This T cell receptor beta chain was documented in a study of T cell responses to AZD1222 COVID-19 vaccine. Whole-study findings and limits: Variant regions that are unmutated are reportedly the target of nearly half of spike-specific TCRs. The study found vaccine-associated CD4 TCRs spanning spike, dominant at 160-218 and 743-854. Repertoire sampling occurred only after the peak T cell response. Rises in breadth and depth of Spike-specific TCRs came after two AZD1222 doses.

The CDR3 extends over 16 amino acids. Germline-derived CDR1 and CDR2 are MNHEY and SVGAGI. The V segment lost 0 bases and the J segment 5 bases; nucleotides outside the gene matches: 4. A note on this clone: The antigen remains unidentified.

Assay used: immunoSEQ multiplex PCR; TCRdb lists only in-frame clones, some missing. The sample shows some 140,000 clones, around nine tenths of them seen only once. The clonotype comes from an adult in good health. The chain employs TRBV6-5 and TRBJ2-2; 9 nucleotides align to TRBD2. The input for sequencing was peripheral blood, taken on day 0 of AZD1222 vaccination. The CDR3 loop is CASSYSSGRGTGELFF. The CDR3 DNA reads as TGTGCCAGCAGTTACTCTAGCGGGAGAGGTACCGGGGAGCTGTTTTTT.